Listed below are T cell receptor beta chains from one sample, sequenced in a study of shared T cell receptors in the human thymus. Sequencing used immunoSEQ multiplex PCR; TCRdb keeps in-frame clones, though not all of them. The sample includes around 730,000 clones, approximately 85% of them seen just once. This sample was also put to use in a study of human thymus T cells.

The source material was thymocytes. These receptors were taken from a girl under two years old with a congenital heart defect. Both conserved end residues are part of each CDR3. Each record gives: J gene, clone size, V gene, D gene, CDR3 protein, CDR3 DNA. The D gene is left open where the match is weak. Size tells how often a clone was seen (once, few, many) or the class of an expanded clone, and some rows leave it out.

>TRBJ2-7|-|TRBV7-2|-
CASSLVLGAYEQYF
TGTGCCAGCAGCTTAGTGTTGGGAGCCTACGAGCAGTACTTC
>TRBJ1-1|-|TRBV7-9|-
CASSSRQGGGTEAFF
TGTGCCAGCAGCTCGAGGCAGGGAGGTGGTACTGAAGCTTTCTTT
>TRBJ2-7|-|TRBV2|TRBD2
CASSVLAGVDEQYF
TGTGCCAGCAGTGTTCTAGCGGGGGTCGACGAGCAGTACTTC
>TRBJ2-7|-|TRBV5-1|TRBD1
CASRAKRLTGTPLYLYEQYF
TGCGCCAGCCGTGCGAAAAGACTGACAGGGACCCCACTGTACCTCTACGAGCAGTACTTC
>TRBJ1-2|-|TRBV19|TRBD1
CASSITGGYGYTF
TGTGCCAGTAGTATTACAGGGGGCTATGGCTACACCTTC
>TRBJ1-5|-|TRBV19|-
CASSIGVQPQHF
TGTGCCAGTAGTATCGGGGTTCAGCCCCAGCATTTT
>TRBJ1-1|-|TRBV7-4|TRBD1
CASSLTGFWTEAFF
TGTGCCAGCAGCCTGACAGGGTTTTGGACTGAAGCTTTCTTT
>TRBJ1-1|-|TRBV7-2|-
CASSLRGATEAFF
TGTGCCAGCAGCTTGCGGGGGGCAACTGAAGCTTTCTTT
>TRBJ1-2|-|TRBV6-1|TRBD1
CASSEGGTGLPSGYTF
TGTGCCAGCAGTGAAGGGGGGACAGGACTACCATCCGGCTACACCTTC
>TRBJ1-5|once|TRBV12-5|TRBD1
CASGLVRRTGLHQPQHF
TGTGCTAGTGGTTTGGTACGTAGGACAGGGCTTCATCAGCCCCAGCATTTT
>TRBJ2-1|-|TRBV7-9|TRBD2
CASSHRLAGGPDPHNEQFF
TGTGCCAGCAGCCACCGACTAGCGGGGGGCCCTGATCCCCACAATGAGCAGTTCTTC
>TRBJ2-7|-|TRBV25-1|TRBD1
CASSEFPGQGLYEQYF
TGTGCCAGCAGTGAGTTTCCGGGACAGGGCTTGTACGAGCAGTACTTC
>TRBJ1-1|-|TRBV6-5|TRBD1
CASSPFSGGETEAFF
TGTGCCAGCAGTCCCTTTTCAGGGGGCGAAACTGAAGCTTTCTTT
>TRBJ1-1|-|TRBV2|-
CASRSTGTNFNTEAFF
TGTGCCAGCAGGAGCACCGGGACAAATTTTAACACTGAAGCTTTCTTT
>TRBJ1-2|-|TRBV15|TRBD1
CATSRDTGGYGYTF
TGTGCCACCAGCAGAGACACAGGGGGTTATGGCTACACCTTC
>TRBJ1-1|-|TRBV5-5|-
CASSLRQGTEAFF
TGTGCCAGCAGTCTACGGCAGGGCACTGAAGCTTTCTTT
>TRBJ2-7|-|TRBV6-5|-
CASSYSRTYPQYEQYF
TGTGCCAGCAGTTACTCCAGGACATACCCCCAATACGAGCAGTACTTC